The rows below give T cell receptor beta chains drawn from one sample of a study of chronic HIV infection and antiretroviral therapy. Using its own MiXCR run on the 5' RACE reads, TCRdb lists one record per CDR3 protein. The sample yields 45,000 to 55,000 distinct CDR3 sequences, about a fifth seen once. Sample: peripheral blood. These receptors came from an adult who had HIV and had not received antiretroviral therapy, or was an uninfected healthy control (not recorded which). Both conserved end residues are part of each CDR3. D genes are given only for firm matches. The listing skips clone size in some rows; elsewhere it reads once, few, many or a size class.

j_gene: TRBJ2-3; v_gene: TRBV10-3; abundance: few; d_gene: .; CDR3nt: TGTGCCATCAGTGACTCTAGGGAAGGGGCAGATACGCAGTATTTT; CDR3aa: CAISDSREGADTQYF
j_gene: TRBJ1-5; v_gene: TRBV15; abundance: .; d_gene: TRBD1; CDR3nt: TGTGCCACCAGCAGAGTAGACAGGGACCATCAGCCCCAGCATTTT; CDR3aa: CATSRVDRDHQPQHF
j_gene: TRBJ1-1; v_gene: TRBV29-1; abundance: few; d_gene: TRBD1; CDR3nt: TGCAGCGCGGGACAGGGGTTGAACACTGAAGCTTTCTTT; CDR3aa: CSAGQGLNTEAFF
j_gene: TRBJ2-1; v_gene: TRBV28; abundance: .; d_gene: .; CDR3nt: TGTGCCAGCAGTTTCTGGAACGCCGACAATGAGCAGTTCTTC; CDR3aa: CASSFWNADNEQFF
j_gene: TRBJ1-1; v_gene: TRBV28; abundance: few; d_gene: .; CDR3nt: TGTGCCAGCAGTTCACAGCCGAACACTGAAGCTTTCTTT; CDR3aa: CASSSQPNTEAFF
j_gene: TRBJ2-7; v_gene: TRBV4-1; abundance: few; d_gene: .; CDR3nt: TGCGCCAGCAGCACCCCGGGCGAGCAGTACTTC; CDR3aa: CASSTPGEQYF
j_gene: TRBJ2-1; v_gene: TRBV10-3; abundance: .; d_gene: TRBD2; CDR3nt: TGTGCCATCAGCCAAGCGGGAGAACGGAATGAGCAGTTCTTC; CDR3aa: CAISQAGERNEQFF
j_gene: TRBJ2-1; v_gene: TRBV10-3; abundance: few; d_gene: .; CDR3nt: TGTGCCATCAGTGAAGTGGGCAATGAGCAGTTCTTC; CDR3aa: CAISEVGNEQFF
j_gene: TRBJ2-6; v_gene: TRBV27; abundance: .; d_gene: TRBD2; CDR3nt: TGTGCCAGCATCCAATTGGGGGGGTCTGGGGCCAACGTCCTGACTTTC; CDR3aa: CASIQLGGSGANVLTF
j_gene: TRBJ2-7; v_gene: TRBV20-1; abundance: few; d_gene: .; CDR3nt: TGCAGTGCTACTCAGCTGGAAGACTTTTACGAGCAGTACTTC; CDR3aa: CSATQLEDFYEQYF
j_gene: TRBJ1-2; v_gene: TRBV28; abundance: .; d_gene: .; CDR3nt: TGTGCCAGCAGGATCACGGCTGGCTACACCTTC; CDR3aa: CASRITAGYTF
j_gene: TRBJ2-3; v_gene: TRBV9; abundance: few; d_gene: TRBD1; CDR3nt: TGTGCCAGCAGCAAGACCGGGACAGGGCCCGCAGATACGCAGTATTTT; CDR3aa: CASSKTGTGPADTQYF
j_gene: TRBJ2-1; v_gene: TRBV27; abundance: .; d_gene: .; CDR3nt: TGTGCCAGCAGTTTAAAGGCCTCCTACAATGAGCAGTTCTTC; CDR3aa: CASSLKASYNEQFF
j_gene: TRBJ2-1; v_gene: TRBV7-9; abundance: few; d_gene: .; CDR3nt: TGTGCCAGCAGCCGGGGAGGGGGGATCGGGCAGTTCTTC; CDR3aa: CASSRGGGIGQFF
j_gene: TRBJ2-7; v_gene: TRBV10-3; abundance: .; d_gene: .; CDR3nt: TGTGCCATCAGTGGCGTGGGGACCTACGAGCAGTACTTC; CDR3aa: CAISGVGTYEQYF
j_gene: TRBJ1-4; v_gene: TRBV5-1; abundance: few; d_gene: .; CDR3nt: TGCGCCAGCAGCATTGACTCCTTCAATGAAAAACTGTTTTTT; CDR3aa: CASSIDSFNEKLFF
j_gene: TRBJ2-3; v_gene: TRBV15; abundance: .; d_gene: .; CDR3nt: TGTGCCACCAGCAGAGATTATTCAGATACGCAGTATTTT; CDR3aa: CATSRDYSDTQYF
j_gene: TRBJ2-3; v_gene: TRBV6-4; abundance: .; d_gene: .; CDR3nt: TGTGCCAGCAGTGCTACTCCTGAAAAGGGTGATACGCAGTATTTT; CDR3aa: CASSATPEKGDTQYF
j_gene: TRBJ1-5; v_gene: TRBV6-5; abundance: many; d_gene: TRBD1; CDR3nt: TGTGCCAGCAGCCGCGACAGGGGCGACCAGCCCCAGCATTTT; CDR3aa: CASSRDRGDQPQHF
j_gene: TRBJ1-1; v_gene: TRBV29-1; abundance: few; d_gene: .; CDR3nt: TGCAGCGTCCATACCGGGACAGAAGCTTTCTTT; CDR3aa: CSVHTGTEAFF
j_gene: TRBJ2-1; v_gene: TRBV29-1; abundance: few; d_gene: TRBD2; CDR3nt: TGCAGCGTTGAGGGTCTAGCGGGCCACAATGAGCAGTTCTTC; CDR3aa: CSVEGLAGHNEQFF
j_gene: TRBJ2-3; v_gene: TRBV28; abundance: .; d_gene: TRBD2; CDR3nt: TGTGCCAGCAGTTTTGTTTGGTGGCCAGAAGGCGGGAGCCCGAAGGCCACAGATACGCAGTATTTT; CDR3aa: CASSFVWWPEGGSPKATDTQYF
j_gene: TRBJ2-4; v_gene: TRBV4-1; abundance: few; d_gene: TRBD2; CDR3nt: TGCGCCAGCAGCCAAGAGGCCCCCCTAGCGGGAGCCAAAAACATTCAGTACTTC; CDR3aa: CASSQEAPLAGAKNIQYF
j_gene: TRBJ2-1; v_gene: TRBV29-1; abundance: .; d_gene: .; CDR3nt: TGCAGCGTTCCGGACACAAATGAGCAGTTCTTC; CDR3aa: CSVPDTNEQFF
j_gene: TRBJ2-1; v_gene: TRBV3-1; abundance: few; d_gene: TRBD2; CDR3nt: TGTGCCAGCAGCCGACTAGCGGGAGCTGGGGAGCAGTTCTTC; CDR3aa: CASSRLAGAGEQFF
j_gene: TRBJ2-3; v_gene: TRBV13; abundance: few; d_gene: .; CDR3nt: TGTGCCAGCAGCCCTTCCGGGACGCAGTATTTT; CDR3aa: CASSPSGTQYF
j_gene: TRBJ2-7; v_gene: TRBV28; abundance: .; d_gene: TRBD2; CDR3nt: TGTGCCAGCAGTTTGGGGGGGAAGTACGAGCAGTACTTC; CDR3aa: CASSLGGKYEQYF
j_gene: TRBJ2-7; v_gene: TRBV18; abundance: few; d_gene: .; CDR3nt: TGTGCCAGCTCACTGGCAGCCAGATCCTGGGAGCAGTACTTC; CDR3aa: CASSLAARSWEQYF
j_gene: TRBJ1-2; v_gene: TRBV27; abundance: .; d_gene: TRBD1; CDR3nt: TGTGCCAGCAGTTTCAGGGGGGCTAACTATGGCTACACCTTC; CDR3aa: CASSFRGANYGYTF
j_gene: TRBJ2-3; v_gene: TRBV28; abundance: .; d_gene: TRBD2; CDR3nt: TGTGCCAGCAGATTACTAGCGGGACTAAGCACAGATACGCAGTATTTT; CDR3aa: CASRLLAGLSTDTQYF
j_gene: TRBJ1-6; v_gene: TRBV21-1; abundance: .; d_gene: .; CDR3nt: TGTGCCAGACTTGGGGGGGGCCATTCACCCCTCCACTTT; CDR3aa: CARLGGGHSPLHF
j_gene: TRBJ1-5; v_gene: TRBV4-1; abundance: once; d_gene: .; CDR3nt: TGCGCCAGCAGCCAGCGTTGGGGCAATCAGCCCCAGCATTTT; CDR3aa: CASSQRWGNQPQHF
j_gene: TRBJ2-5; v_gene: TRBV6-5; abundance: few; d_gene: TRBD2; CDR3nt: TGTGCCAGCAGTTACCCGGGAGGGCCAAAGACCCAGTACTTC; CDR3aa: CASSYPGGPKTQYF
j_gene: TRBJ2-3; v_gene: TRBV5-4; abundance: few; d_gene: TRBD2; CDR3nt: TGTGCCAGCAGGGGGACTAGCGCCACAGATACGCAGTATTTT; CDR3aa: CASRGTSATDTQYF
j_gene: TRBJ2-7; v_gene: TRBV5-1; abundance: few; d_gene: .; CDR3nt: TGCGCCAGTCGGTCTGGGGGGGCGGACGAGCAGTACTTC; CDR3aa: CASRSGGADEQYF
j_gene: TRBJ2-7; v_gene: TRBV30; abundance: .; d_gene: .; CDR3nt: TGTGCCTGGAGAGGGGACTCGCCTTCCTACGAGCAGTACTTC; CDR3aa: CAWRGDSPSYEQYF
j_gene: TRBJ2-3; v_gene: TRBV28; abundance: .; d_gene: TRBD2; CDR3nt: TGTGCCAGCAGTTTATCTTCGGCGGGAGAAAGCACAGATACGCAGTATTTT; CDR3aa: CASSLSSAGESTDTQYF
j_gene: TRBJ2-1; v_gene: TRBV29-1; abundance: .; d_gene: .; CDR3nt: TGCAGCGCTGGGCAGGGTGTCCACAATGAGCAGTTCTTC; CDR3aa: CSAGQGVHNEQFF
j_gene: TRBJ1-1; v_gene: TRBV12-5; abundance: .; d_gene: TRBD1; CDR3nt: TGTGCTAGTGGTCCGACAGGGGACACTGAAGCTTTCTTT; CDR3aa: CASGPTGDTEAFF
j_gene: TRBJ1-4; v_gene: TRBV28; abundance: few; d_gene: TRBD1; CDR3nt: TGTGCCAGCAGATCGGACAGGGGGCGAGAAAAACTGTTTTTT; CDR3aa: CASRSDRGREKLFF
j_gene: TRBJ1-4; v_gene: TRBV7-8; abundance: few; d_gene: .; CDR3nt: TGTGCCAGCAGCCCAAGGAGGGCAACTAATGAAAAACTGTTTTTT; CDR3aa: CASSPRRATNEKLFF
j_gene: TRBJ2-2; v_gene: TRBV15; abundance: .; d_gene: .; CDR3nt: TGTGCCACCCGACAGGAACTCGGCACCGGGGAGCTGTTTTTT; CDR3aa: CATRQELGTGELFF
j_gene: TRBJ2-1; v_gene: TRBV28; abundance: .; d_gene: TRBD2; CDR3nt: TGTGCCAGCAGTTTATCCCTACTAGCGGTCCGGAACAATGAGCAGTTCTTC; CDR3aa: CASSLSLLAVRNNEQFF
j_gene: TRBJ1-2; v_gene: TRBV29-1; abundance: .; d_gene: .; CDR3nt: TGCAGCGTTGAAAGGGAAATGAGCGGTGGCTACACCTTC; CDR3aa: CSVEREMSGGYTF
j_gene: TRBJ2-3; v_gene: TRBV20-1; abundance: few; d_gene: .; CDR3nt: TGCAGTGCGGATCCTAACACAGATACGCAGTATTTT; CDR3aa: CSADPNTDTQYF
j_gene: TRBJ1-1; v_gene: TRBV28; abundance: .; d_gene: .; CDR3nt: TGTGCCAGCAGTTTATGGCGGAGAAACACTGAAGCTTTCTTT; CDR3aa: CASSLWRRNTEAFF
j_gene: TRBJ2-5; v_gene: TRBV30; abundance: few; d_gene: TRBD1; CDR3nt: TGTGCCTGGAGCTCCGACAGGGGGCTTGAGACCCAGTACTTC; CDR3aa: CAWSSDRGLETQYF
j_gene: TRBJ1-2; v_gene: TRBV3-1; abundance: .; d_gene: .; CDR3nt: TGTGCCAGCAGCCAAGACGGGGCAGCTAACTATGGCTACACCTTC; CDR3aa: CASSQDGAANYGYTF
j_gene: TRBJ2-3; v_gene: TRBV12-3/TRBV12-4; abundance: few; d_gene: .; CDR3nt: TGTGCCAGCAGTTTAAGGAGGCGATCTAGCACAGATACGCAGTATTTT; CDR3aa: CASSLRRRSSTDTQYF
j_gene: TRBJ2-5; v_gene: TRBV5-1; abundance: .; d_gene: .; CDR3nt: TGCGCCAGCAGCTTGGTGGGACAAGAGACCCAGTACTTC; CDR3aa: CASSLVGQETQYF
j_gene: TRBJ2-1; v_gene: TRBV5-1; abundance: .; d_gene: .; CDR3nt: TGCGCCAGCAGAGAGTCCCAGAACTCAGCCTCCTACAATGAGCAGTTCTTC; CDR3aa: CASRESQNSASYNEQFF